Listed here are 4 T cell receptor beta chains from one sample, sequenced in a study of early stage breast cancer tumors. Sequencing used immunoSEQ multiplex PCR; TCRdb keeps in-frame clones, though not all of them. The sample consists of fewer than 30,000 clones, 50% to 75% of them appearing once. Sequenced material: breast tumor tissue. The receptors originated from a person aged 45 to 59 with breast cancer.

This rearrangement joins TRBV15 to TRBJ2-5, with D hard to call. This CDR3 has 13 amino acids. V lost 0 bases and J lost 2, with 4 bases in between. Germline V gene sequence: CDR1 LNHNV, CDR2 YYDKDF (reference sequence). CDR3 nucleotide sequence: TGTGCCACCAGCAGAGACACTCAAGAGACCCAGTACTTC. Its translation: CATSRDTQETQYF.

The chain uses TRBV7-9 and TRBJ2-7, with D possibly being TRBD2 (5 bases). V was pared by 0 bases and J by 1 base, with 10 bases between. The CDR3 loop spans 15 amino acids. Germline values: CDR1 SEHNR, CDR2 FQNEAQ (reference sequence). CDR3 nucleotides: TGTGCCAGCAGCTTAGCGGGAGCTCCTTCCTACGAGCAGTACTTC. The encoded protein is CASSLAGAPSYEQYF.

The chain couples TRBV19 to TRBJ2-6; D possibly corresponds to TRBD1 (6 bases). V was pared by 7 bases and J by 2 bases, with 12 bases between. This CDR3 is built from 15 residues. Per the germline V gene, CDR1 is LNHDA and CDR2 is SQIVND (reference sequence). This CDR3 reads CASNFGGTGANVLTF. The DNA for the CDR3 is TGTGCCAGTAATTTTGGGGGCACTGGGGCCAACGTCCTGACTTTC.

The chain's CDR3 is CASSYVARADEQFF. CDR3 sequence (DNA): TGTGCCAGCAGTTACGTTGCCAGGGCTGATGAGCAGTTCTTC. The chain employs TRBV6-5 and TRBJ2-1, with a weak D call TRBD1 (5 bases). Germline V gene sequence: CDR1 MNHEY, CDR2 SVGAGI. Trimming removed 2 bases from V and 8 bases from J, with 13 bases in between. CDR3 length: 14 residues.